This TCR beta chain was sequenced for a study of vaccination and CD4 T cells after COVID-19. Study at large: The convalescents, six males and four females, included two who were Hispanic.

Study outcomes and limitations: Within the convalescent patients, a median about 90% of the SARS-CoV-2-reactive clones were ones that appeared only post-vaccination.

Treatment described: roughly 11-day PBMC culture with coronavirus spike peptide pools or control peptides (ViraFEST assay). CD4+ T cells that had been cultured provided DNA sequenced with the Oncomine TCR Beta short-read assay. In TCRdb, the PCR reads were re-called with MiXCR into one record per CDR3 protein. The sample holds some 16,000 distinct CDR3 sequences, around 80% seen once. The trim removed 2 bases at V and 7 bases at J, leaving 7 bases unmatched. Germline V gives CDR1 SGHAT, CDR2 FQDESV (reference sequence). This CDR3 spans 14 amino acids. A note on this clonotype: The antigen is undetermined.

The input for sequencing was CD4+ T cells from blood, cultured in vitro, taken after SARS-CoV-2 vaccination. The V gene is TRBV11-1, the J gene TRBJ1-2, with 7 bases matching TRBD1. The TCR was taken from a human donor who received a COVID-19 vaccine. The CDR3 sequence is CASSLLSDRAGYTF. DNA of the CDR3: TGTGCCAGCAGCTTATTATCAGACAGGGCTGGCTACACCTTC.